This entry lists 14 T cell receptor beta chains sequenced from one sample in a study of T cell responses to AZD1222 COVID-19 vaccine (dated by TCRdb to about 2021). Library construction relied on the immunoSEQ multiplex PCR assay. Held by TCRdb, this immuneACCESS table contains in-frame sequences only and omits some clones. Under half of the omission traces to an unresolved V gene where checked; the cause of the rest is unknown. For this sample there are 110,000 to 150,000 clones; 92% appear just once. The top ten hold about 3.7% of the sample. Reading the label with the study, this specimen's time point is: baseline before first vaccination. The sequencing here drew on peripheral blood, taken on day 0 of AZD1222 vaccination. The receptors derive from an adult in good health.

The chain links TRBV18 to TRBJ1-2; TRBD1 is a possible D gene (5 bases). V lost 3 bases and J lost 3, with 8 bases in between. CDR1 and CDR2 (germline): KGHSH, LQKENI. The CDR3 consists of 13 residues. The CDR3, as DNA: TGTGCCAGCTCACCTGGCAGGGACTATGGCTACACCTTC. Encoded protein: CASSPGRDYGYTF. Drawing the rest from reference TRBV18 and TRBJ1-2, the complete variable domain is NAGVMQNPRHLVRRRGQEARLRCSPMKGHSHVYWYRQLPEEGLKFMVYLQKENIIDESGMPKERFSAEFPKEGPSILRIQQVVRGDSAAYFCASSPGRDYGYTFGSGTRLTVV.

This chain uses TRBV18 with TRBJ1-3; 10 bases are a match to TRBD1. J gave up 4 bases and V 3 bases, and 6 bases lay outside the gene matches. Germline-derived CDR1 and CDR2 are KGHSH and LQKENI. CDR3 length: 16 amino acids. CDR3: CASSPGDRGSGNTIYF. In DNA, the CDR3 is TGTGCCAGCTCACCGGGGGACAGGGGTTCAGGAAACACCATATATTTT.

The chain carries TRBV7-2 and TRBJ2-7; unclear D gene. CDR3 length: 13 residues. V gave up 3 bases and J gave up 3 bases, with 9 bases separating them. The germline V gene has CDR1 SGHTA and CDR2 FQGNSA. The CDR3 DNA is TGTGCCAGCAGCTTCCAGAGCTACTACGAGCAGTACTTC. This gives the protein CASSFQSYYEQYF.

This chain connects TRBV28 to TRBJ1-5, with 7 nucleotides matching TRBD1. Germline CDR1 MDHEN, CDR2 SYDVKM. The trim removed 3 bases at V and 7 bases at J, leaving 9 bases unmatched. CDR3 length equals 15 residues. The DNA of the CDR3 is TGTGCCAGCAGTTTCTTTGACAGGGTCGGGCAGCCCCAGCATTTT. It translates to CASSFFDRVGQPQHF.

The chain is built from TRBV5-1 and TRBJ2-7; TRBD1 agrees at 9 bases. Unmatched junction bases numbered 4, after V lost 4 bases and J lost 2 bases. The germline CDR1 and CDR2 sequences are SGHRS and YFSETQ. The CDR3 length is 14 residues. This CDR3 is CASSGGQGPYEQYF. The CDR3 nucleotides read TGCGCCAGCAGCGGGGGACAGGGACCCTACGAGCAGTACTTC.

The rearrangement uses TRBV6-5 and TRBJ1-2; 8 bases line up with TRBD1. Germline V gives CDR1 MNHEY, CDR2 SVGAGI. The CDR3 length is 14 residues. V shed 3 bases, J shed 8 bases, and the junction held 8 bases outside the gene matches. The chain's CDR3 is CASSYDRGREGYTF. Here the CDR3 DNA reads TGTGCCAGCAGTTATGACAGGGGTCGGGAGGGCTACACCTTC.

J is TRBJ2-5 and V is TRBV11-3; 7 bases are shared with TRBD1. V was clipped by 5 bases and J by 4 bases; unmatched bases: 7. This CDR3 is built from 14 residues. CDR1 and CDR2 (germline): SGHNT, YENEEA. CDR3 in DNA: TGTGCCAGCAGCAAGGGGACAGACCCAGAGACCCAGTACTTC. This gives the protein CASSKGTDPETQYF.

The gene calls are TRBV6-4 and TRBJ1-6, with 7 bases matching TRBD1. V was clipped by 0 bases and J by 8 bases; unmatched bases: 4. The CDR3 length is 15 residues. Germline CDR1 is MRHNA and CDR2 is SNTAGT. CDR3 bases: TGTGCCAGCAGTGACTCGTCCAGGGGGGATTCACCCCTCCACTTT. It codes for CASSDSSRGDSPLHF.

The chain combines TRBV6-6 with TRBJ1-5; 7 bases are a match to TRBD1. The V gene's germline CDR1 is MNHNY and CDR2 SVGAGI (reference sequence). Losses at the gene ends were 5 bases for V and 1 base for J; bases not matched to a gene: 2. CDR3 length: 14 amino acids. The CDR3 bases are TGTGCCAGCAGTGACAGGGCAAGCAATCAGCCCCAGCATTTT. The encoded protein is CASSDRASNQPQHF.

The rearrangement links TRBV5-1 to TRBJ1-6; D is possibly TRBD1 (6 bases). This CDR3 has 15 residues. Germline CDR1 SGHRS, CDR2 YFSETQ. V shed 7 bases and J shed 10 bases, with 21 bases lying between them. The CDR3 coding sequence is TGCGCCAGCCGCAACCTACAGGGATCAGTATCACCCCTCCACTTT. This translates into CASRNLQGSVSPLHF.

The CDR3 nucleotides read TGCAGTGCTAGTTCGGAGAATCGAGAGACCCAGTACTTC. Translating gives CSASSENRETQYF. The rearrangement links TRBV20-1 to TRBJ2-5; D not certain. The CDR3 has 13 residues. Germline CDR1 reads DFQATT; CDR2 reads SNEGSKA (reference sequence). Trimming left V 3 bases short and J 4 bases short, with 12 bases between.

The chain recombines TRBV3-1 (or the pseudogene TRBV3-2) with TRBJ1-4, with D possibly matching TRBD1 (6 bases). V dropped 4 bases and J dropped 6 bases, with 15 bases sitting between them. CDR3 length: 15 residues. Per the germline V gene, CDR1 is LGHDT and CDR2 is YNNKEL (reference sequence). The CDR3 region has the DNA TGTGCCAGCAGCCTAAGGCAGGGGAGGGATGAAAAACTGTTTTTT. It yields the protein CASSLRQGRDEKLFF.

This clone showed up just once. The V gene is TRBV15, the J gene TRBJ2-7; the D gene could be TRBD1 or TRBD2 (5 bases each). V gave up 5 bases and J gave up 2 bases, with 22 bases separating them. Germline CDR1 is LNHNV and CDR2 is YYDKDF (reference sequence). The CDR3 extends over 17 amino acids. CDR3 loop: CATSGLRGAAGPYEQYF. The DNA of the CDR3 is TGTGCCACCAGCGGCCTGAGAGGGGCAGCCGGTCCCTACGAGCAGTACTTC.

The rearrangement joins TRBV27 to TRBJ2-7, with D tentatively TRBD2 (6 bases). CDR3 length equals 15 residues. V dropped 2 bases and J dropped 9 bases, with 20 bases sitting between them. From germline, CDR1 is MNHEY and CDR2 SMNVEV (reference sequence). CDR3 nucleotide sequence: TGTGCCAGCAGTTTACGGCAGGCATATGCGGGACGGCAGTACTTC. Amino acid sequence: CASSLRQAYAGRQYF.